The rows below give T cell receptor beta chains drawn from one sample of a study of CXCR3-negative and CXCR3-positive naive CD8 T cells. TCRdb reprocessed the 5' RACE reads and keeps a single row for each CDR3 protein, giving no DNA. Its table records some 150,000 distinct CDR3 sequences. The sample taken for sequencing was naive CXCR3+ CD8+ T cells from blood. The receptors here all came from a human donor in good health. Some clones in this sample may be carry-over from other donors' samples. Both conserved end residues are part of each CDR3.

j_gene: TRBJ2-7; v_gene: TRBV20-1; CDR3aa: CSAESIAYSYEQYF
j_gene: TRBJ1-1; v_gene: TRBV7-3; CDR3aa: CASSPNPIVEAFF
j_gene: TRBJ2-1; v_gene: TRBV9; CDR3aa: CASSVGDGTHNEQFF
j_gene: TRBJ1-1; v_gene: TRBV7-9; CDR3aa: CASSPSTGRNTEAFF
j_gene: TRBJ2-3; v_gene: TRBV29-1; CDR3aa: CSVEYGTGTSGRSTDTQYF
j_gene: TRBJ1-1; v_gene: TRBV20-1; CDR3aa: CSARVMDRATEAFF
j_gene: TRBJ1-2; v_gene: TRBV7-9; CDR3aa: CASIPVPANYGYTF
j_gene: TRBJ2-1; v_gene: TRBV27; CDR3aa: CASSSLTGESYNEQFF
j_gene: TRBJ2-7; v_gene: TRBV7-9; CDR3aa: CASSLVGAGHQYEQYF
j_gene: TRBJ2-1; v_gene: TRBV29-1; CDR3aa: CSVDFGQTGNEQFF
j_gene: TRBJ2-3; v_gene: TRBV7-8; CDR3aa: CASSLAYGLETQYF
j_gene: TRBJ2-1; v_gene: TRBV5-1; CDR3aa: CASSPAGSGRNNEQFF
j_gene: TRBJ2-1; v_gene: TRBV5-1; CDR3aa: CASSLGSGAEQFF
j_gene: TRBJ1-2; v_gene: TRBV7-2; CDR3aa: CASRRPGDACGYTF
j_gene: TRBJ1-2; v_gene: TRBV7-9; CDR3aa: CASSLEGFYGYTF
j_gene: TRBJ2-3; v_gene: TRBV6-2/TRBV6-3; CDR3aa: CASSYGGGADTQYF
j_gene: TRBJ2-7; v_gene: TRBV2; CDR3aa: CASNPEILGYEQYF
j_gene: TRBJ2-5; v_gene: TRBV6-2/TRBV6-3; CDR3aa: CASSYDVPETQYF
j_gene: TRBJ1-2; v_gene: TRBV18; CDR3aa: CASSPDGQGPYGYTF
j_gene: TRBJ2-1; v_gene: TRBV7-3; CDR3aa: CASSLSLAGVNEQFF
j_gene: TRBJ2-2; v_gene: TRBV29-1; CDR3aa: CSAPGQVAGELFF
j_gene: TRBJ2-7; v_gene: TRBV29-1; CDR3aa: CSVEMTYEQYF
j_gene: TRBJ2-3; v_gene: TRBV5-5; CDR3aa: CASSFAGALTDTQYF
j_gene: TRBJ2-1; v_gene: TRBV4-2; CDR3aa: CASSQVDIAGAYNEQFF
j_gene: TRBJ2-3; v_gene: TRBV12-3/TRBV12-4; CDR3aa: CASSLPGTSGRAVTDTQYF
j_gene: TRBJ1-1; v_gene: TRBV7-9; CDR3aa: CASSPSGGEAFF
j_gene: TRBJ1-1; v_gene: TRBV30; CDR3aa: CAWSDNPSEAFF
j_gene: TRBJ2-3; v_gene: TRBV7-2; CDR3aa: CASSLVAPDTLGTDTQYF
j_gene: TRBJ1-5; v_gene: TRBV6-4; CDR3aa: CASSTTGKNQPQHF